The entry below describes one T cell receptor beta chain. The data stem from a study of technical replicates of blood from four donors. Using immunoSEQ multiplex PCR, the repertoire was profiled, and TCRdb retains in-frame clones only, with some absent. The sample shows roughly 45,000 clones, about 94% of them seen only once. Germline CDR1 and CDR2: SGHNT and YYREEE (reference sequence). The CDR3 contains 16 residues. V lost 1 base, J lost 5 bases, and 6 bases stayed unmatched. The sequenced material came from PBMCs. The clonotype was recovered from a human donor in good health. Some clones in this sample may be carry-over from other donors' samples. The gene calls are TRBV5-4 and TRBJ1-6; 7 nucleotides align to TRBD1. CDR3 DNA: TGTGCCAGCAGCTTGTCTTCCGGGACAGATAATTCACCCCTCCACTTT. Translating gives CASSLSSGTDNSPLHF. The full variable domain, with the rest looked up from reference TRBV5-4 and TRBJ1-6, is ETGVTQSPTHLIKTRGQQVTLRCSSQSGHNTVSWYQQALGQGPQFIFQYYREEENGRGNFPPRFSGLQFPNYSSELNVNALELDDSALYLCASSLSSGTDNSPLHFGNGTRLTVT.